The clone carrying this T cell receptor beta chain was detected once. The antigen is not known. This record comes from a study of Ad26.COV2.S vaccination and SARS-CoV-2 variants. Overall study context: Once, or twice with 56 days between doses, Ad26.COV2.S was given intramuscularly.

Documented treatment: roughly 18 received Ad26.COV2.S at low or high dose, single or two shots; about five received placebo; per-sample allocation not given. The study sampled participants on day 63 after the first vaccine or placebo injection. The CDR3 is 16 amino acids. CDR1 SGHDT and CDR2 YYEEEE come from the germline V gene. Trimming took 4 bases from V and 6 from J; bases not matched to a gene: 14. The data were produced by immunoSEQ multiplex PCR, yet TCRdb's version contains in-frame clones alone and is incomplete. The table records 300,000 to 350,000 clones, about 85% of them present only once. General study results and limits: Non-spike TCR breadth did not differ much between vaccine and placebo recipients. It was reported that spike-specific CD8+ and CD4+ T cell responses were substantially broad after vaccination.

The sequence was obtained from a person between 18 and 60 years old who received the Ad26.COV2.S COVID-19 vaccine or a placebo. The V call is TRBV5-6, the J call TRBJ2-7; 9 bases map to TRBD1. The sample here was peripheral blood, taken in a trial of Ad26.COV2.S vaccine versus placebo. The CDR3, as DNA: TGTGCCAGCAGCCCACCCCCCGGGACAGGGAGGTTCGAGCAGTACTTC. Residues: CASSPPPGTGRFEQYF.